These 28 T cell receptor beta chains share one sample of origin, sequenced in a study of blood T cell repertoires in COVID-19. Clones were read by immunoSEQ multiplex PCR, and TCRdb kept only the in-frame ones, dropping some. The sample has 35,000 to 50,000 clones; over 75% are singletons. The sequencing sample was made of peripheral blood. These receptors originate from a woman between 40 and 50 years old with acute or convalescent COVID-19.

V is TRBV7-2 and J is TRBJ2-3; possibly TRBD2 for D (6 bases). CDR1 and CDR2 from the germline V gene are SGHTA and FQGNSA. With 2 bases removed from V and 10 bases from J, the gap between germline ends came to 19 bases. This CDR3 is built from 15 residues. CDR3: CASSLTGASAPAQYF. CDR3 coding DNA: TGTGCCAGCAGCTTAACCGGGGCTAGCGCACCGGCGCAGTATTTT.

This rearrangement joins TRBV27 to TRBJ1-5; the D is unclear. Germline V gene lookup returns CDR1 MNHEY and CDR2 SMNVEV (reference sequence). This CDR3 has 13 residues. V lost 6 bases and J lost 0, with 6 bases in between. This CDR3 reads CASSVFSNQPQHF. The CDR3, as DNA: TGTGCCAGCAGCGTATTTAGCAATCAGCCCCAGCATTTT.

The CDR3 coding sequence is TGTGCCAGCAGTTCGGACAGGGCGAGGCAAGAGACCCAGTACTTC. It codes for CASSSDRARQETQYF. The V and J genes are TRBV27 and TRBJ2-5, with 8 nucleotides matching TRBD1. This CDR3 is built from 15 residues. Germline V gene lookup returns CDR1 MNHEY and CDR2 SMNVEV (reference sequence). The trim removed 4 bases at V and 2 bases at J, leaving 6 bases unmatched.

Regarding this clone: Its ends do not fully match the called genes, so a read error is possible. CDR3 sequence reads: CASSLEGTGRLF. The CDR3 DNA reads TGTGCCAGCAGCTTAGAAGGGACAGGGAGGCTCTTC. This chain connects TRBV7-2 to TRBJ2-1; 9 bases match TRBD1. Germline values: CDR1 SGHTA, CDR2 FQGNSA. The CDR3 extends over 12 amino acids.

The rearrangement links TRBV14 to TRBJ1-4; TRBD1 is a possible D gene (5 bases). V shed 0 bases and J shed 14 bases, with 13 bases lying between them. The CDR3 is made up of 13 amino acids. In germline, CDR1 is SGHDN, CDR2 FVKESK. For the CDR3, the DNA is TGTGCCAGCAGCCAAGATTCGCGACAGATCCTGTTTTTT. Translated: CASSQDSRQILFF.

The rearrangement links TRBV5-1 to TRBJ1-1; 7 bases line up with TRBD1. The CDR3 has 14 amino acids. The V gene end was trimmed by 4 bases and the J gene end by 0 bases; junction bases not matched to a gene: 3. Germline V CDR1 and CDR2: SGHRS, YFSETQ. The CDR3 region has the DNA TGCGCCAGCAGCCGGGACAGCCTGAACACTGAAGCTTTCTTT. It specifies CASSRDSLNTEAFF.

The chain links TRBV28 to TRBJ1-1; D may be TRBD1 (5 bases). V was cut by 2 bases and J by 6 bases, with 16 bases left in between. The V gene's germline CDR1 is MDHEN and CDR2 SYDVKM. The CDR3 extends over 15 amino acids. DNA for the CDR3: TGTGCCAGCAGTTTACGAACAGGAGCCAAGGCTGAAGCTTTCTTT. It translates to CASSLRTGAKAEAFF.

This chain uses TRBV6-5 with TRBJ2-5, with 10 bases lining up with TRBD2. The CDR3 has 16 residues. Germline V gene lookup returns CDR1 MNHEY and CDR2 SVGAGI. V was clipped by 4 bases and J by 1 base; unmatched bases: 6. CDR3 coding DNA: TGTGCCAGCAGTTCCGCTAGCGGGGGCTCCCAAGAGACCCAGTACTTC. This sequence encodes CASSSASGGSQETQYF.

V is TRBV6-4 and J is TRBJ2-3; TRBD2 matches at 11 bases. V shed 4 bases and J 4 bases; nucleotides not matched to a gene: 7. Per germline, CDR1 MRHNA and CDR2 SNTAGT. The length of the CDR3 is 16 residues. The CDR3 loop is CASSASGTSGSDTQYF. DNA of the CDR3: TGTGCCAGCAGTGCATCCGGGACTAGCGGATCAGATACGCAGTATTTT.

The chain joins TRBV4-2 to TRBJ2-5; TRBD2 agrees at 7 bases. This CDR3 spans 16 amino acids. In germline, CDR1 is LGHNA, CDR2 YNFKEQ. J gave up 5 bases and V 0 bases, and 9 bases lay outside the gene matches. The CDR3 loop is CASSQDDTGGRETQYF. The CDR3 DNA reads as TGTGCCAGCAGCCAAGATGATACGGGGGGTCGGGAGACCCAGTACTTC.

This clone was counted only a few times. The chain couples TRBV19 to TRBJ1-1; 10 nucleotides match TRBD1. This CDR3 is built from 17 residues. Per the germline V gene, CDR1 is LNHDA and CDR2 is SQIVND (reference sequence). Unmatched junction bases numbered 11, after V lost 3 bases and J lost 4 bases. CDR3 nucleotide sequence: TGTGCCAGTAGTATCCCCCAACACTGGACAGGGGGCACTGAAGCTTTCTTT. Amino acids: CASSIPQHWTGGTEAFF.

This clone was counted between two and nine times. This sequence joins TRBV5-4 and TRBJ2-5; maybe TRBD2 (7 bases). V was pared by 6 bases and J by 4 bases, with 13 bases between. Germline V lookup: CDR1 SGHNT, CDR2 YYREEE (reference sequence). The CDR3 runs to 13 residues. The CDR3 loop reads CASTLGGGETQYF. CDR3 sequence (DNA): TGTGCCAGCACCCTAGGGGGGGGAGAGACCCAGTACTTC.

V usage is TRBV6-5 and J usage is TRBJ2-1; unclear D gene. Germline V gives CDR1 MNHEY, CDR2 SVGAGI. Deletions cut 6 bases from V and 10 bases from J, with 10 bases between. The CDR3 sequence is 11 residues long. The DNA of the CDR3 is TGTGCCAGCAGACGGGTCGGGGAGCAGTTCTTC. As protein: CASRRVGEQFF.

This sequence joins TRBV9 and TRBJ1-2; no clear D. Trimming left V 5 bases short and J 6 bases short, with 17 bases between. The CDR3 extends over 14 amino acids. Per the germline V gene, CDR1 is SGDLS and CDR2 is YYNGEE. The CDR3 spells CASRGSGRLNGYTF. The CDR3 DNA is TGTGCCAGCAGAGGATCTGGGAGACTAAATGGCTACACCTTC. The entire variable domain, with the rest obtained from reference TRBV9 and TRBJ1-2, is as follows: DSGVTQTPKHLITATGQRVTLRCSPRSGDLSVYWYQQSLDQGLQFLIQYYNGEERAKGNILERFSAQQFPDLHSELNLSSLELGDSALYFCASRGSGRLNGYTFGSGTRLTVV.

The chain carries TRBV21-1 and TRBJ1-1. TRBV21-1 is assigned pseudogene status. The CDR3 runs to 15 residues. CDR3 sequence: CASSKSGDLNTEAFF. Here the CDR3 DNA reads TGTGCCAGCAGCAAAAGCGGGGACTTGAACACTGAAGCTTTCTTT.

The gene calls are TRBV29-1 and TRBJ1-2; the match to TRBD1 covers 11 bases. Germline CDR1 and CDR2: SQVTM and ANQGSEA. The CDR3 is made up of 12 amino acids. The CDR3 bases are TGCACCCTCCGGGACAGGGGGGACGGCTACACCTTC. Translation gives CTLRDRGDGYTF.

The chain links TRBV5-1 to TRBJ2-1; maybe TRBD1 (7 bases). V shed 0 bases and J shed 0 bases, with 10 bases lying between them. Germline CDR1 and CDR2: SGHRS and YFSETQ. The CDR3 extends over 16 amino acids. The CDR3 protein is CASSLAGGNSYNEQFF. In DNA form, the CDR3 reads TGCGCCAGCAGCTTGGCAGGGGGGAACTCCTACAATGAGCAGTTCTTC.

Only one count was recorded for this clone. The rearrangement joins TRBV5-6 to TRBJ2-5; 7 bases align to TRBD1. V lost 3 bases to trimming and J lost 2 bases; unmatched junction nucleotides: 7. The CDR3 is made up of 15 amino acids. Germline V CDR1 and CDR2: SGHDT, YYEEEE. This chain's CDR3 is CASSSTGTAQETQYF. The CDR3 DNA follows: TGTGCCAGCAGCTCAACCGGGACAGCGCAAGAGACCCAGTACTTC.

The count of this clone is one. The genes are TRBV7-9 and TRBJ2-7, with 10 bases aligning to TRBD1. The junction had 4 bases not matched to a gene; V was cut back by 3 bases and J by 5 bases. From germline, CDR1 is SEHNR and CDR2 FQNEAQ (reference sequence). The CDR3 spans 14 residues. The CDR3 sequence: CASSFAGTGDEQYF. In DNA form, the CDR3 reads TGTGCCAGCAGCTTCGCCGGGACAGGGGACGAGCAGTACTTC.

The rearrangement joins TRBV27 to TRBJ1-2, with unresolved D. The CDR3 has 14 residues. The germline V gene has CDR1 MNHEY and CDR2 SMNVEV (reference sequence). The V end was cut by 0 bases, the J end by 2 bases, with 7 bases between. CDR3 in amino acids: CASSLSAGNYGYTF. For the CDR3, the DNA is TGTGCCAGCAGTTTATCGGCAGGAAACTATGGCTACACCTTC.

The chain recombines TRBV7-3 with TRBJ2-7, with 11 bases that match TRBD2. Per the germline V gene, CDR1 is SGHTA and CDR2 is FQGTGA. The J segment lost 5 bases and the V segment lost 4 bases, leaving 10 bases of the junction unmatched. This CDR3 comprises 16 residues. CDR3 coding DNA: TGTGCCAGCAGCTCCCATAGCGGGAGGGTTAACAACGAGCAGTACTTC. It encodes CASSSHSGRVNNEQYF.

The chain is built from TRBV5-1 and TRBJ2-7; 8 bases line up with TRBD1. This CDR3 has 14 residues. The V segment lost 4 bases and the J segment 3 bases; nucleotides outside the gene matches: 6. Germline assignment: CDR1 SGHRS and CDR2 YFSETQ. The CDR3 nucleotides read TGCGCCAGCAGCGACCAGGGGGCGAACTACGAGCAGTACTTC. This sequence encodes CASSDQGANYEQYF.

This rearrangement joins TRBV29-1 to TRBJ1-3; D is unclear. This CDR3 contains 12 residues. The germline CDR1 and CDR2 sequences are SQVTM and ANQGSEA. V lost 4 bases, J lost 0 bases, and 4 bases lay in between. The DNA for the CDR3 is TGCAGCGTTGGGAGCTCTGGAAACACCATATATTTT. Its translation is CSVGSSGNTIYF.

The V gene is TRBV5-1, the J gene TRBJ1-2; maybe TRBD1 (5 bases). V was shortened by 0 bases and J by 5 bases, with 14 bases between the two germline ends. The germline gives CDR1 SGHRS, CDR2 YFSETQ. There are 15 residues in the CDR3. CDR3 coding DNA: TGCGCCAGCAGCTTGGACACAGGCTCATTATATGGCTACACCTTC. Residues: CASSLDTGSLYGYTF.

The CDR3 nucleotides are TGCGCCAGCAGCTTGGGTCAATGGGGCACGCTGAACACTGAAGCTTTCTTT. It yields the protein CASSLGQWGTLNTEAFF. V is TRBV5-1 and J is TRBJ1-1, with D possibly TRBD1 on 5 matching bases. The CDR3 loop spans 17 amino acids. Germline values: CDR1 SGHRS, CDR2 YFSETQ. V lost 0 bases and J 0 bases, leaving 15 bases between the germline ends.

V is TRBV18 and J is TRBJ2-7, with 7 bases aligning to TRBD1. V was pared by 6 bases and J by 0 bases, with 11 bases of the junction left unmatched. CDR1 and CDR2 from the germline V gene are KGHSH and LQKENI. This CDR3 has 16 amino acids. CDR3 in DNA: TGTGCCAGCTCGCCGTATACAGGGGACAGCTCCTACGAGCAGTACTTC. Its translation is CASSPYTGDSSYEQYF.

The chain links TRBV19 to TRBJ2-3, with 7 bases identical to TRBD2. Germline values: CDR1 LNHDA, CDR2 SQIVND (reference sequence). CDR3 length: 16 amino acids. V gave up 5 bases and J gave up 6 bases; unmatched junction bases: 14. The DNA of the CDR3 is TGTGCCAGTAGTTCGGTAGGGCGGGAGCGGAGCGATACGCAGTATTTT. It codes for CASSSVGRERSDTQYF. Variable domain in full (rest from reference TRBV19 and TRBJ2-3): DGGITQSPKYLFRKEGQNVTLSCEQNLNHDAMYWYRQDPGQGLRLIYYSQIVNDFQKGDIAEGYSVSREKKESFPLTVTSAQKNPTAFYLCASSSVGRERSDTQYFGPGTRLTVL.

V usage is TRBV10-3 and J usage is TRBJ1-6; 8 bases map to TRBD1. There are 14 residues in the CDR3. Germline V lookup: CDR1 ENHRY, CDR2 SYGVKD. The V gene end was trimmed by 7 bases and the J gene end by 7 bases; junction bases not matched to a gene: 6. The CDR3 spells CAITQGAQNSPLHF. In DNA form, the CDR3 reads TGTGCCATCACCCAGGGGGCGCAGAATTCACCCCTCCACTTT.